The source of this TCR beta chain is a study of PD-1 blockade in classical Hodgkin lymphoma. Study-wide points: Reported findings placed baseline TCR diversity lower in newly diagnosed patients (compared with healthy donors). It was CD4+ TCR diversity, not CD8+, that rose significantly by C4D1. The baseline diversity of complete responders showed similarity to that of newly diagnosed patients.

All patients relapsed after autologous stem cell transplantation, and brentuximab vedotin exposure varied. Best responses were complete response, partial response or progressive disease. In regard to this clone: Its antigen is undetermined.

Clones were read by immunoSEQ multiplex PCR, and TCRdb kept only the in-frame ones, dropping some. This table has about 41,000 clones, 65% to 80% appearing once. The CDR3 totals 18 residues. V shed 2 bases and J 6 bases; nucleotides not matched to a gene: 9. The germline V gene encodes CDR1 LNHDA and CDR2 SQIVND (reference sequence). The TCR originated in a human donor with classical Hodgkin lymphoma. V gene TRBV19 combines with J gene TRBJ2-3; 15 bases map to TRBD2. The starting material was peripheral blood mononuclear cells (PBMCs), obtained at baseline. CDR3 sequence: CASSILGLAGGPMDTQYF. The CDR3, as DNA: TGTGCCAGTAGTATACTAGGACTAGCGGGAGGGCCGATGGATACGCAGTATTTT.